The source of this TCR beta chain is a study of shared clonotypes between healthy human individuals. Sequencing was performed with immunoSEQ multiplex PCR; in TCRdb, only in-frame clones are kept and a portion is missing. The table shows 1.4 million to 1.5 million clones, with over 95% occurring only once. V lost 4 bases, J lost 0 bases, and 16 bases lay in between. Germline CDR1 reads SGDLS; CDR2 reads YYNGEE. The CDR3 runs 17 residues. The clonotype was recovered from a man aged 30 to 45 in good health. The rearrangement links TRBV9 to TRBJ2-2; a possible D gene is TRBD2 (6 bases). The sample comprised naive CD4+ T cells sorted from blood. Subset described: CD45RA+ positively selected. The CDR3 sequence is CASSSDPLAANTGELFF. The CDR3 DNA sequence: TGTGCCAGCAGCTCCGACCCCTTAGCGGCGAACACCGGGGAGCTGTTTTTT.